The 21 T cell receptor beta chains below come from one sample, sequenced in a study of cytomegalovirus exposure and HLA in healthy donors. Clones were read by immunoSEQ multiplex PCR, and TCRdb kept only the in-frame ones, dropping some. The profile shows some 220,000 clones, over 80% of them singletons. Sequencing was done on a sample of PBMCs. The origin of the receptors is a woman aged 18-30 years in good health and CMV-seronegative.

This chain joins TRBV19 and TRBJ2-2, with 10 bases fitting TRBD2. This CDR3 has 14 residues. After removal of 6 bases from V and 3 bases from J, the junction contained 1 base not matched to a gene. The germline CDR1 and CDR2 sequences are LNHDA and SQIVND (reference sequence). CDR3 DNA sequence: TGTGCCAGTAGAGCGGGAGGGGACACCGGGGAGCTGTTTTTT. This gives the protein CASRAGGDTGELFF.

This clone was counted once. This chain connects TRBV5-1 to TRBJ1-1, with TRBD1 matching 9 bases. CDR1 and CDR2 from the germline V gene are SGHRS and YFSETQ. The ends lost 6 bases at V and 1 base at J; junction bases unmatched: 4. The CDR3 spans 14 residues. Here the CDR3 reads CASTTGGPNTEAFF. CDR3 in DNA: TGCGCCAGCACCACAGGGGGCCCGAACACTGAAGCTTTCTTT.

The chain carries TRBV9 and TRBJ1-1, with D unresolved. The CDR3 is 16 residues long. The germline V gene encodes CDR1 SGDLS and CDR2 YYNGEE. The V end was cut by 0 bases, the J end by 4 bases, with 16 bases between. The CDR3 spells CASSVAIPGWGTEAFF. The CDR3 coding sequence is TGTGCCAGCAGCGTAGCTATTCCGGGGTGGGGCACTGAAGCTTTCTTT.

The V and J genes are TRBV6-1 and TRBJ2-1; D not resolved. Germline loops: CDR1 MNHNS, CDR2 SASEGT. The CDR3 runs to 11 residues. The germline V and J ends were trimmed by 8 bases and 6 bases, with 8 bases remaining between them. The CDR3 region is CASLVVNEQFF. The CDR3 DNA sequence: TGTGCCAGCCTAGTAGTCAATGAGCAGTTCTTC.

This clone was counted a single time. The CDR3 coding sequence is TGTGCCAGCAGTCTGTTAACTAGCGGCTCCTCCTACGAGCAGTACTTC. Translating it yields CASSLLTSGSSYEQYF. J is TRBJ2-7 and V is TRBV28; TRBD2 matches at 8 bases. V lost 5 bases to trimming and J lost 0 bases; unmatched junction nucleotides: 9. The CDR3 consists of 16 residues. CDR1 is MDHEN, CDR2 SYDVKM, per germline.

This sequence joins TRBV10-2 and TRBJ2-3, with D tentatively TRBD1 (5 bases). CDR1 WSHSY and CDR2 SAAADI come from the germline V gene. Trimming cost V 6 bases and J 4 bases, with 17 bases left between them. This CDR3 contains 15 residues. CDR3 protein: CASSLGRGKADTQYF. CDR3 bases: TGCGCCAGCAGCCTGGGGCGCGGAAAGGCAGATACGCAGTATTTT.

The genes are TRBV5-1 and TRBJ1-4; D possibly corresponds to TRBD1 (6 bases). The V gene's germline CDR1 is SGHRS and CDR2 YFSETQ. The V and J ends lost 4 bases and 8 bases respectively, with 18 bases between them. The CDR3 runs 15 residues. The CDR3 protein is CASSPQGDKLEKLFF. The DNA of the CDR3 is TGCGCCAGCAGCCCACAGGGAGACAAGTTAGAAAAACTGTTTTTT.

This clone showed up just once. This chain joins TRBV5-4 and TRBJ2-1; D may be TRBD2 (6 bases). The CDR3 has 18 amino acids. Looked up from germline, CDR1 is SGHNT and CDR2 is YYREEE (reference sequence). V was clipped by 0 bases and J by 0 bases, with 16 bases between them. CDR3 protein: CASSLEGGAFSSYNEQFF. In nucleotides, the CDR3 is TGTGCCAGCAGCTTGGAGGGAGGTGCTTTCAGCTCCTACAATGAGCAGTTCTTC. Using reference TRBV5-4 and TRBJ2-1 for the parts outside the CDR3, the full variable domain is ETGVTQSPTHLIKTRGQQVTLRCSSQSGHNTVSWYQQALGQGPQFIFQYYREEENGRGNFPPRFSGLQFPNYSSELNVNALELDDSALYLCASSLEGGAFSSYNEQFFGPGTRLTVL.

V gene TRBV6-5 combines with J gene TRBJ1-1, with D perhaps matching TRBD1 (6 bases). The CDR3 loop spans 14 amino acids. With 8 bases removed from V and 1 base from J, the gap between germline ends came to 14 bases. Per germline, CDR1 MNHEY and CDR2 SVGAGI. The DNA of the CDR3 is TGTGCCAGCTTAATAGGGGGGGCGAACACTGAAGCTTTCTTT. As protein: CASLIGGANTEAFF.

V gene TRBV7-2 combines with J gene TRBJ2-1, with 8 bases aligning to TRBD2. The CDR3 has 18 amino acids. V dropped 2 bases and J dropped 1; count of bases not matched to a gene: 10. Germline CDR1 reads SGHTA; CDR2 reads FQGNSA. In DNA, the CDR3 is TGTGCCAGCAGCTTACGCCCCCATGGCGGGAGGTCCTACAATGAGCAGTTCTTC. This sequence encodes CASSLRPHGGRSYNEQFF.

Only one count was recorded for this clone. The chain has TRBV7-9 and TRBJ2-1; 7 nucleotides align to TRBD2. Per germline, CDR1 SEHNR and CDR2 FQNEAQ (reference sequence). Trimming cost V 7 bases and J 0 bases; bases outside gene matches: 3. The CDR3 is made up of 14 amino acids. The CDR3 loop is CASNPGGSYNEQFF. The CDR3 DNA reads as TGTGCCAGCAACCCGGGAGGCTCCTACAATGAGCAGTTCTTC. Filled out from reference TRBV7-9 and TRBJ2-1, the complete variable domain reads DTGVSQNPRHKITKRGQNVTFRCDPISEHNRLYWYRQTLGQGPEFLTYFQNEAQLEKSRLLSDRFSAERPKGSFSTLEIQRTEQGDSAMYLCASNPGGSYNEQFFGPGTRLTVL.

This clone was observed a handful of times. The CDR3 DNA is TGTGCCAGCAGCTTCAGAGGCGGCTACACCTTC. It yields the protein CASSFRGGYTF. The V call is TRBV11-2, the J call TRBJ1-2; no definite D call. V was clipped by 3 bases and J by 8 bases, with 7 bases between them. Germline V gene sequence: CDR1 SGHAT, CDR2 FQNNGV. CDR3 size: 11 residues.

The genes are TRBV4-1 and TRBJ2-1; TRBD2 matches 16 bases. This CDR3 has 18 residues. V shed 4 bases and J 2 bases; nucleotides not matched to a gene: 5. The germline V gene has CDR1 MGHRA and CDR2 YSYEKL. The chain's CDR3 is CASSPSGTSGRAYNEQFF. In DNA, the CDR3 is TGCGCCAGCAGCCCCTCCGGGACTAGCGGGAGGGCCTACAATGAGCAGTTCTTC.

The V and J genes are TRBV5-1 and TRBJ2-1, with TRBD2 identical over 10 bases. This CDR3 contains 16 residues. The ends lost 1 base at V and 6 bases at J; junction bases unmatched: 7. Germline CDR1 SGHRS, CDR2 YFSETQ. The chain's CDR3 is CASSLTRSSGSNEQFF. For the CDR3, the DNA is TGCGCCAGCAGCTTGACTCGCTCTAGCGGGAGCAATGAGCAGTTCTTC. The variable domain in full, completed from reference TRBV5-1 and TRBJ2-1, reads KAGVTQTPRYLIKTRGQQVTLSCSPISGHRSVSWYQQTPGQGLQFLFEYFSETQRNKGNFPGRFSGRQFSNSRSEMNVSTLELGDSALYLCASSLTRSSGSNEQFFGPGTRLTVL.

The chain recombines TRBV30 with TRBJ1-1, with TRBD1 as a possible D gene (6 bases). Deletions cut 7 bases from V and 6 bases from J, with 18 bases between. This CDR3 has 13 amino acids. Germline assignment: CDR1 GTSNPN and CDR2 SVGIG (reference sequence). CDR3 region: CASLQQGTPEAFF. The CDR3 DNA is TGTGCCTCACTTCAACAGGGTACCCCTGAAGCTTTCTTT. The full variable domain, with the rest looked up from reference TRBV30 and TRBJ1-1, is SQTIHQWPATLVQPVGSPLSLECTVEGTSNPNLYWYRQAAGRGLQLLFYSVGIGQISSEVPQNLSASRPQDRQFILSSKKLLLSDSGFYLCASLQQGTPEAFFGQGTRLTVV.

The chain is built from TRBV6-6 and TRBJ2-2; 8 nucleotides line up with TRBD2. CDR3 length equals 16 residues. Trimming cost V 4 bases and J 5 bases; bases outside gene matches: 9. The germline V gene has CDR1 MNHNY and CDR2 SVGAGI (reference sequence). The CDR3 spells CASSSTSGPETGELFF. CDR3 sequence (DNA): TGTGCCAGCAGTTCCACTAGCGGCCCGGAAACCGGGGAGCTGTTTTTT.

The V gene is TRBV29-1, the J gene TRBJ1-1; 7 bases align to TRBD1. Trimming at V came to 4 bases and at J to 6 bases, leaving 5 bases not matched to a gene. CDR3 length: 12 residues. CDR1 and CDR2 from the germline V gene are SQVTM and ANQGSEA. CDR3 nucleotide sequence: TGCAGCGTTGGTAGGACAGGTTCTGAAGCTTTCTTT. Amino acid sequence: CSVGRTGSEAFF.

The chain links TRBV2 to TRBJ1-5, with 10 bases matching TRBD1. Losses at the gene ends were 7 bases for V and 6 bases for J; bases not matched to a gene: 6. The germline V gene encodes CDR1 SNHLY and CDR2 FYNNEI. The CDR3 runs to 14 residues. The CDR3 DNA reads as TGTGCCAGCACCCGGGACAGGGGTATTCAGCCCCAGCATTTT. Amino acid sequence: CASTRDRGIQPQHF. Full variable domain (rest looked up from reference TRBV2 and TRBJ1-5): EPEVTQTPSHQVTQMGQEVILRCVPISNHLYFYWYRQILGQKVEFLVSFYNNEISEKSEIFDDQFSVERPDGSNFTLKIRSTKLEDSAMYFCASTRDRGIQPQHFGDGTRLSIL.

The chain links TRBV11-2 to TRBJ2-7; possible D gene TRBD1, 5 bases. V dropped 8 bases and J dropped 2 bases, with 10 bases sitting between them. The CDR3 is 12 amino acids. CDR1 and CDR2 from the germline V gene are SGHAT and FQNNGV. The CDR3 DNA reads as TGTGCCAGCGGTGCGACAGCCTACGAGCAGTACTTC. Its protein product is CASGATAYEQYF.

The genes are TRBV30 and TRBJ2-7; 11 nucleotides align to TRBD1. Germline values: CDR1 GTSNPN, CDR2 SVGIG (reference sequence). Losses at the gene ends were 8 bases for V and 2 bases for J; bases not matched to a gene: 5. This CDR3 has 13 amino acids. Here the CDR3 DNA reads TGTGCCGGAGGGACAGGGGGAGCCTACGAGCAGTACTTC. This translates into CAGGTGGAYEQYF. Complete variable domain (other parts from reference TRBV30 and TRBJ2-7): SQTIHQWPATLVQPVGSPLSLECTVEGTSNPNLYWYRQAAGRGLQLLFYSVGIGQISSEVPQNLSASRPQDRQFILSSKKLLLSDSGFYLCAGGTGGAYEQYFGPGTRLTVT.

The chain carries TRBV6-1 and TRBJ2-1; 7 positions agree with TRBD1. With 0 bases clipped from V and 8 bases from J, the junction kept 10 bases outside the gene matches. The CDR3 has 16 amino acids. Germline V gene sequence: CDR1 MNHNS, CDR2 SASEGT. CDR3 sequence (DNA): TGTGCCAGCAGTGAAGCGAGGGCGACAGGGCAATATGAGCAGTTCTTC. Its protein product is CASSEARATGQYEQFF.